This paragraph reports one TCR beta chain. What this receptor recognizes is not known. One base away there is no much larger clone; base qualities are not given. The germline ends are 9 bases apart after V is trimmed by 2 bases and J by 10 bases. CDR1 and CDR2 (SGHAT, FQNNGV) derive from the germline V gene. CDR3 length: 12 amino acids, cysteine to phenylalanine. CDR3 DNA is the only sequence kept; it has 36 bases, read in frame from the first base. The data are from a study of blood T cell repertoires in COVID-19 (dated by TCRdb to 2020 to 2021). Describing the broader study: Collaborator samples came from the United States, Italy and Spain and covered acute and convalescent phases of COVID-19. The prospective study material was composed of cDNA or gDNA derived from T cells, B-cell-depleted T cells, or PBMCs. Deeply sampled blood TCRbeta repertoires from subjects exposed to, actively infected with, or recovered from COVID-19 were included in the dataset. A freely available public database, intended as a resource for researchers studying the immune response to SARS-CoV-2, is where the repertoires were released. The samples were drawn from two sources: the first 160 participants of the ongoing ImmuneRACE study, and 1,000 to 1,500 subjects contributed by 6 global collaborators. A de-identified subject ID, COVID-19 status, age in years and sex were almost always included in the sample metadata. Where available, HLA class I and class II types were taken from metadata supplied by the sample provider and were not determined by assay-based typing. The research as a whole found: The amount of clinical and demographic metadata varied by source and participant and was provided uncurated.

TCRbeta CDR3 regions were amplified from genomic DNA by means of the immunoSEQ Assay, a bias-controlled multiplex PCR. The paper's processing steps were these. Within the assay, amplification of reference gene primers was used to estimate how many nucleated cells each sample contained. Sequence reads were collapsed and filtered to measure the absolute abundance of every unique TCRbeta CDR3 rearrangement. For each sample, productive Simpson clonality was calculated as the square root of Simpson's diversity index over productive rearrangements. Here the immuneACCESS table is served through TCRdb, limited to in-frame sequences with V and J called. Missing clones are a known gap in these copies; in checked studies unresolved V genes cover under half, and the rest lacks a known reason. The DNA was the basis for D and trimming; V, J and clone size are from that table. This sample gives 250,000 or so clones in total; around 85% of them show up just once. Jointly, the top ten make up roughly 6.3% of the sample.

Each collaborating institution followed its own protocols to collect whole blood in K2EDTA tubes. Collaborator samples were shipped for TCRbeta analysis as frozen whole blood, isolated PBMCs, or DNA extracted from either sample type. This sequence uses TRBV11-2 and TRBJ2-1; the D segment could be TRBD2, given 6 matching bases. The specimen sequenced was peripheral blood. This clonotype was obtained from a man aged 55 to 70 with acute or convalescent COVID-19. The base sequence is TGTGCCAGCAGCTTAATTGGGGGGGAGCAGTTCTTC. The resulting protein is CASSLIGGEQFF.